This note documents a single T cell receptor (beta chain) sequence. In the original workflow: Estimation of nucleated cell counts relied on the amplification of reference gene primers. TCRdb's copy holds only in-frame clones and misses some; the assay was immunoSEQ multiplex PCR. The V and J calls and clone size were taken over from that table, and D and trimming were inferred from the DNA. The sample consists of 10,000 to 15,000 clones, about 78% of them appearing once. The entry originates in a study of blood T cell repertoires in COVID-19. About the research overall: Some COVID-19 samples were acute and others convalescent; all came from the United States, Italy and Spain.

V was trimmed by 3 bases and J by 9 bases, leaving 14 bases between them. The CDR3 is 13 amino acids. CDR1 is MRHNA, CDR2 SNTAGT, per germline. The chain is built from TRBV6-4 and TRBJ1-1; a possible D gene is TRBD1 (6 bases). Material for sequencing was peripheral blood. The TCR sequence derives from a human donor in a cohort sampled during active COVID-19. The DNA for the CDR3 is TGTGCCAGCAGTGAGAGACAGGACGCCAAAGCTTTCTTT. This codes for CASSERQDAKAFF.